The rows below give T cell receptor beta chains drawn from one sample of a study of identical twins. TCRdb called the 5' RACE reads again in MiXCR, with one record for every CDR3 protein. Counted here are 310,000 or so distinct CDR3 sequences, less than 9.5% occurring once; the ten biggest clones make up 7% to 8.5%. The data were also submitted as part of a second study, on yellow fever vaccine responses in identical twins.

The sequencing sample was made of CD8+ T cells sorted from blood. These receptors were taken from a woman under 30 in good health. Each CDR3 is given with its conserved first and last residue. A D gene is named only where the DNA matches it firmly. Size is stated for part of the rows, as once, few or many counts, or as a class when the clone is expanded.

TRBV20-1	TRBJ2-7	.	.	TGCAGTGCTAGAGATTCTCGGTCCGAGGCCTCCTACGAGCAGTACTTC	CSARDSRSEASYEQYF
TRBV20-1	TRBJ2-7	TRBD2	.	TGCAGTCAGCGGGAGATGGGGTACGAGCAGTACTTC	CSQREMGYEQYF
TRBV6-1	TRBJ2-1	.	.	TGTGCCAGCAGTGAATATCCGGGGAACAGGGATAATGAGCAGTTCTTC	CASSEYPGNRDNEQFF
TRBV7-6	TRBJ2-1	.	few	TGTGCCAGCAGCTTTAGTAGTGGGGCCTTCTACAATGAGCAGTTCTTC	CASSFSSGAFYNEQFF
TRBV4-3	TRBJ2-2	.	many	TGCGCCAGCAGCCAAGGCACGGGGTCCACCGGGGAGCTGTTTTTT	CASSQGTGSTGELFF
TRBV4-3	TRBJ2-3	TRBD2	many	TGCGCCAGCAGCCAAGAAGGGACTAGCGGGAGGTACACAGATACGCAGTATTTT	CASSQEGTSGRYTDTQYF
TRBV6-4	TRBJ2-2	TRBD2	.	TGTGCCAGCAGAACCTCTAGCGGGAGTGACTCAGGGGAGCTGTTTTTT	CASRTSSGSDSGELFF
TRBV12-3/TRBV12-4	TRBJ1-4	.	many	TGTGCCAGCAGTTTAGCAGGTGCTAATGAAAAACTGTTTTTT	CASSLAGANEKLFF
TRBV25-1	TRBJ2-1	.	few	TGTGCCAGCAATCTGGGTGATCATGAGCAGTTCTTC	CASNLGDHEQFF
TRBV29-1	TRBJ1-1	.	.	TGCAGCGTTGATGGCGGGGGAGGGGTCACTGAAGCTTTCTTT	CSVDGGGGVTEAFF
TRBV10-3	TRBJ2-7	.	few	TGTGCCCCTTGCTCCTACGAGCAGTACTTC	CAPCSYEQYF
TRBV7-9	TRBJ2-2	TRBD2	few	TGTGCCAGCAGCTTACTGGCTAGCGGGAGGTCCGGGGAGCTGTTTTTT	CASSLLASGRSGELFF
TRBV9	TRBJ2-5	TRBD2	few	TGTGCCAGCAGCGTATTTGCTAGCGGGGGAGAAGAGACCCAGTACTTC	CASSVFASGGEETQYF
TRBV29-1	TRBJ2-3	TRBD2	few	TGCAGCGTTGAACTTCTGCGGGAGCGGGGCACTGATACGCAGTATTTT	CSVELLRERGTDTQYF
TRBV28	TRBJ2-7	.	many	TGTGCCAGCAGACTAGGGTCAAGCTCCTACGAGCAGTACTTC	CASRLGSSSYEQYF
TRBV5-1	TRBJ1-1	.	many	TGCGCCAGCAGCTTGGCACGACGGGACACTGAAGCTTTCTTT	CASSLARRDTEAFF
TRBV3-1	TRBJ2-7	.	few	TGTGCCAGCAGCCAAGTCGGGGATGCCTACGAGCAGTACTTC	CASSQVGDAYEQYF
TRBV29-1	TRBJ2-1	.	many	TGCAGCGTTGAAGGGGAAGGGCCAGGGTCCTACAATGAGCAGTTCTTC	CSVEGEGPGSYNEQFF
TRBV7-2	TRBJ2-2	.	few	TGTGCCAGCAGCTTAGTGGGCGGGATCCCCGGGGAGCTGTTTTTT	CASSLVGGIPGELFF
TRBV20-1	TRBJ2-1	TRBD2	many	TGCAGTGCTAGGTTTAGCGGGCTGGCTTATGGTGAGCAGTTCTTC	CSARFSGLAYGEQFF
TRBV6-5	TRBJ2-5	TRBD1	.	TGTGCCAGCAGTTCGAAGACAGGGGCCGACCGAGAGACCCAGTACTTC	CASSSKTGADRETQYF
TRBV28	TRBJ2-7	TRBD2	.	TGTGCCAGCAGTTCCCGACTAGCGGGAGGTCGTTACGAGCAGTACTTC	CASSSRLAGGRYEQYF
TRBV6-6	TRBJ2-4	.	.	TGTGCCAGCGGGGATGCCAAAAACATTCAGTACTTC	CASGDAKNIQYF
TRBV11-2	TRBJ1-1	TRBD1	many	TGTGCCAGCAGCTTGGGTTCCCTCCGGGACAGGGGCACTGAAGCTTTCTTT	CASSLGSLRDRGTEAFF
TRBV12-3/TRBV12-4	TRBJ1-1	TRBD1	many	TGTGCCAGCAGCGACAGGGGCACTGAAGCTTTCTTT	CASSDRGTEAFF
TRBV20-1	TRBJ2-1	TRBD2	many	TGCAGTGCTAGTTTAAGGCTAGCGGGGGGAAATGAGCAGTTCTTC	CSASLRLAGGNEQFF
TRBV6-2/TRBV6-3	TRBJ2-1	.	many	TGTGCCAGCAGTTCGGCGGGATCGATGGTAGGGCACAATGAGCAGTTCTTC	CASSSAGSMVGHNEQFF
TRBV3-1	TRBJ2-5	TRBD2	.	TGTGCCAGCAGCCAAGACCGACTAGCGGGAGACCAAGAGACCCAGTACTTC	CASSQDRLAGDQETQYF
TRBV10-3	TRBJ2-7	TRBD2	many	TGTGCCATCAGTGGAGCGGTACTAGCGGGGAATCCCTACGAGCAGTACTTC	CAISGAVLAGNPYEQYF
TRBV20-1	TRBJ2-3	TRBD2	many	TGCAGTGCTAGTGACGGGGGGGCCGGCACAGATACGCAGTATTTT	CSASDGGAGTDTQYF
TRBV5-5	TRBJ2-4	.	.	TGTGCCATCAGCCCCGGGGACATTCAGTACTTC	CAISPGDIQYF
TRBV4-2	TRBJ2-7	.	few	TGTGCCAGCAGCCAAGTTCAGCCCAACGCCTACGAGCAGTACTTC	CASSQVQPNAYEQYF